This TCR beta chain was captured in a study of blood T cell repertoires in COVID-19. Study summary: Some COVID-19 samples were acute and others convalescent; all came from the United States, Italy and Spain.

The method was immunoSEQ multiplex PCR; TCRdb's version includes in-frame clones alone and lacks a portion of them. Among about 200,000 clones, over 75% were seen once, and the ten largest hold roughly a sixth. Enrolled during active infection, Seattle patients were then followed longitudinally. Trimming cost V 2 bases and J 5 bases, with 18 bases left between them. CDR3 length equals 16 residues. The germline V gene encodes CDR1 SGHAT and CDR2 FQNNGV. The source material was peripheral blood. The sequence came from a man aged 45-65 years with COVID-19, enrolled during active disease. The chain links TRBV11-2 to TRBJ1-2, with D unclear. The CDR3 region is CASSLRAGGFRYGYTF. CDR3 nucleotides: TGTGCCAGCAGCTTAAGGGCAGGAGGCTTTCGGTATGGCTACACCTTC.